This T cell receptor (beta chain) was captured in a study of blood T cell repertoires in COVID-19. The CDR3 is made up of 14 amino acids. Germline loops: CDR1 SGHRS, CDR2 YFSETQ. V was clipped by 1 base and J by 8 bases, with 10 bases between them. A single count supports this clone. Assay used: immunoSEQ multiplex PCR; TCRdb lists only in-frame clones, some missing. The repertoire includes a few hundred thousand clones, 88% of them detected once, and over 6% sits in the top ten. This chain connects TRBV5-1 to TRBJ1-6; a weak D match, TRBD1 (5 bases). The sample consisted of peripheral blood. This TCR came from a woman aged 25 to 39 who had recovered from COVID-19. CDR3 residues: CASSLLDRDSPLHF. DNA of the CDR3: TGCGCCAGCAGCTTGCTAGACAGAGATTCACCCCTCCACTTT. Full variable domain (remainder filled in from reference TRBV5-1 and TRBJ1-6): KAGVTQTPRYLIKTRGQQVTLSCSPISGHRSVSWYQQTPGQGLQFLFEYFSETQRNKGNFPGRFSGRQFSNSRSEMNVSTLELGDSALYLCASSLLDRDSPLHFGNGTRLTVT.